The present T cell receptor (beta chain) was sequenced within a study of human T cells and chemical hapten exposure. Time point of the sample: patch test 2, 6 weeks after DPC sensitization. Treatment of the sample: therapeutic diphenylcyclopropenone sensitization with weekly scalp DPC. The authors extracted total RNA from unfractionated whole blood. The sample holds many counts of this clonotype. TCRdb re-called the RACE reads with MiXCR, one entry per CDR3 protein. The data show hundreds of thousands of distinct CDR3 sequences, roughly 6.3% seen once. Trimming removed 3 bases from V and 0 bases from J, with 15 bases in between. Germline loops: CDR1 SQVTM, CDR2 ANQGSEA. There are 15 residues in the CDR3.

The rearrangement links TRBV29-1 to TRBJ2-7; D might be TRBD1 (6 bases). Specimen: whole blood, collected in connection with sensitization to the hapten diphenylcyclopropenone (DPC). This sequence originates from a woman aged 18-29 years with alopecia areata. Some clones in this sample may be carry-over from other donors' samples. CDR3: CSVEVPDRSSYEQYF. As DNA, the CDR3 is TGCAGCGTTGAGGTGCCCGACAGGAGCTCCTACGAGCAGTACTTC.